Presented here are 2 T cell receptor beta chains from one specimen sequenced in a study of blood T cells in healthy people across ages. Combining a sample-barcoded 5' primer with a J-beta primer mix, a second PCR ran for roughly 7 to 11 cycles. TCRdb analysed the 5' RACE reads with MiXCR anew, one entry per CDR3 protein. The sample lists hundreds of thousands of distinct CDR3 sequences; approximately 30% were seen once. Sequencing was performed on blood. Source of these receptors: an elderly woman in good health.

Ten or more counts support this clonotype. This chain links TRBV7-2 with TRBJ2-5; D is ambiguous. The CDR3 runs to 15 residues. Germline V lookup: CDR1 SGHTA, CDR2 FQGNSA. V was clipped by 5 bases and J by 1 base, with 14 bases between them. The CDR3 DNA sequence: TGTGCCAGCAGCAACACGCAGGAACTCCAAGAGACCCAGTACTTC. As protein: CASSNTQELQETQYF.

At least ten counts were recorded for this clonotype. The CDR3: CASSLVTSGSDGTQYF. CDR3 DNA sequence: TGTGCCAGCAGCTTAGTGACTAGCGGGAGTGATGGTACGCAGTATTTT. The gene calls are TRBV7-8 and TRBJ2-3; 12 bases are a match to TRBD2. The CDR3 loop spans 16 amino acids. Germline V lookup: CDR1 SGHVS, CDR2 FQNEAQ. V was clipped by 1 base and J by 8 bases; unmatched bases: 7.